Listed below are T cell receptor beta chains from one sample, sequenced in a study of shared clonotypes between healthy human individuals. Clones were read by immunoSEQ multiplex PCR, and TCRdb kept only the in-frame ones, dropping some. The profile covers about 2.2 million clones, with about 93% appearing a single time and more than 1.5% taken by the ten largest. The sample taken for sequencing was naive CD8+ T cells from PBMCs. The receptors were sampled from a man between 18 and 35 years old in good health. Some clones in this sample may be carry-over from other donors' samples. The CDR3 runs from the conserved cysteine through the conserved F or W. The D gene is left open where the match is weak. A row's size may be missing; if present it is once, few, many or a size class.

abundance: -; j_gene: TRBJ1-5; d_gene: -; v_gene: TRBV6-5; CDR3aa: CASSYSVGPNQPQHF; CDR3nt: TGTGCCAGCAGTTACAGTGTGGGACCGAATCAGCCCCAGCATTTT
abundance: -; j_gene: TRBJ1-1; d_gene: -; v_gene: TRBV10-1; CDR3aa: CASSDLGGETFF; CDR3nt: TGCGCCAGCAGTGATCTTGGGGGAGAAACTTTCTTT
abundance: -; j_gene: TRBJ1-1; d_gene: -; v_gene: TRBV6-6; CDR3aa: CASSSVALGTEAFF; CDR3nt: TGTGCCAGCAGCTCTGTGGCCCTGGGAACTGAAGCTTTCTTT
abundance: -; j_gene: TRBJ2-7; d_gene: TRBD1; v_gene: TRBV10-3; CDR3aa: CAISRQGPTYEQYF; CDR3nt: TGTGCCATCAGCCGACAGGGGCCTACCTACGAGCAGTACTTC
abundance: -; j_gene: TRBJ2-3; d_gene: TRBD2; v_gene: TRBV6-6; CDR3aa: CASRIAGVTDTQYF; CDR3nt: TGTGCCAGCAGGATAGCGGGAGTCACAGATACGCAGTATTTT
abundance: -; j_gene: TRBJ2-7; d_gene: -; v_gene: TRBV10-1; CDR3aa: CASSTDYGADYEQYF; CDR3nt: TGCGCCAGCAGTACGGACTACGGTGCGGACTACGAGCAGTACTTC
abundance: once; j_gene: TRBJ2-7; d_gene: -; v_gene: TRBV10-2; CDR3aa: CASSEWLGISYEQYF; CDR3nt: TGCGCCAGCAGTGAGTGGCTAGGGATATCCTACGAGCAGTACTTC
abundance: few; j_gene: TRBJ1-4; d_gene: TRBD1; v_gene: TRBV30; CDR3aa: CAWSTGFNEKLFF; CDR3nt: TGTGCCTGGTCGACAGGGTTTAATGAAAAACTGTTTTTT
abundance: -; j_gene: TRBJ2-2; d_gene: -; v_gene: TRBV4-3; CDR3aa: CASSQGRLQESCHRGAVF; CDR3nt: TGCGCCAGCAGCCAAGGGCGCCTACAGGAGAGTTGCCACCGGGGAGCTGTTTTT
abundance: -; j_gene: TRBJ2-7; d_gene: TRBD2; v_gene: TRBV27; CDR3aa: CASSPSGRAYEQYF; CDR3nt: TGTGCCAGCAGTCCTAGCGGGAGGGCCTACGAGCAGTACTTC
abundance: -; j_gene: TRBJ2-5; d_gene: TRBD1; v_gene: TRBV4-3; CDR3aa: CASSPYPSGTESSQETQYF; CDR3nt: TGCGCCAGCAGCCCCTATCCGTCTGGGACAGAAAGTTCCCAAGAGACCCAGTACTTC
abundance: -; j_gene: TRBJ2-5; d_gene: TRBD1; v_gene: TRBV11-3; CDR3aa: CASSTGQDRQETQYF; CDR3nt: TGTGCCAGCAGCACCGGACAGGACCGCCAAGAGACCCAGTACTTC
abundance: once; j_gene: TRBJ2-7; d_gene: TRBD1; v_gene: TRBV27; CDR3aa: CASRTGYEQYF; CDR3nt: TGTGCCAGCAGGACAGGGTACGAGCAGTACTTC
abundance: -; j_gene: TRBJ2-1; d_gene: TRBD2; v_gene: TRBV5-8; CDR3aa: CASRQSGRALSEQFF; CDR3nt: TGTGCCAGCAGACAAAGCGGGAGGGCCCTCAGTGAGCAGTTCTTC
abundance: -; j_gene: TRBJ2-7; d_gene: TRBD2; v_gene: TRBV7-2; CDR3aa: CASSLVPSGGYEQYF; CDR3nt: TGTGCCAGCAGCTTAGTTCCTAGCGGGGGGTACGAGCAGTACTTC
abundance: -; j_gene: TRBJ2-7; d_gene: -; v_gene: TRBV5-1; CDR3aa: CASSSGQLAYEQYF; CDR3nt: TGCGCCAGCAGCTCAGGACAACTCGCCTACGAGCAGTACTTC
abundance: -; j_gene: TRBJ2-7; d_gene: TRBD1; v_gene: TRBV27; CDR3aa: CASGQTGTGAYEQYF; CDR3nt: TGTGCCAGCGGCCAAACCGGGACAGGAGCCTACGAGCAGTACTTC
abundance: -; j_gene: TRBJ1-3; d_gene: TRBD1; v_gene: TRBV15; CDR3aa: CATSRVRDRANTIYF; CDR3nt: TGTGCCACCAGCAGAGTCCGGGACAGGGCGAACACCATATATTTT
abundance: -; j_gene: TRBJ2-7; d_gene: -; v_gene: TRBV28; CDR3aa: CASSPSRTSYEQYF; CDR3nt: TGTGCCAGCAGTCCCTCCCGGACGTCCTACGAGCAGTACTTC
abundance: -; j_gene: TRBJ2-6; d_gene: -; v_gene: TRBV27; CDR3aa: CASSLSAGAGSGANVLTF; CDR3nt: TGTGCCAGCAGTTTATCTGCAGGGGCGGGATCTGGGGCCAACGTCCTGACTTTC
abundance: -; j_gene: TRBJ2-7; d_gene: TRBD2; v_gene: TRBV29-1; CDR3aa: CSVDGGVSYEQYF; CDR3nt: TGCAGCGTTGATGGGGGGGTAAGCTACGAGCAGTACTTC
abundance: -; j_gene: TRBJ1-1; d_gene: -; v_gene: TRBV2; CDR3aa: CASSEALSNTEAFF; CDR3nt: TGTGCCAGCAGTGAAGCGCTTTCGAACACTGAAGCTTTCTTT
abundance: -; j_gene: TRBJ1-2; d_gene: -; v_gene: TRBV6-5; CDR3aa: CASSYSTPRAIYGYTF; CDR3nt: TGTGCCAGCAGTTACTCTACCCCCCGGGCCATCTATGGCTACACCTTC
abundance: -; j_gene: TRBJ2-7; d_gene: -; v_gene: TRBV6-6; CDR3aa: CASSYSGVTLYEQYF; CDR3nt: TGTGCCAGCAGTTACTCGGGGGTTACCCTCTACGAGCAGTACTTC
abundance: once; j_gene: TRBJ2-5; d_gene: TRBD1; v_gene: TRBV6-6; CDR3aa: CASTGQGTVETQYF; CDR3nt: TGTGCCAGCACGGGACAGGGGACTGTGGAGACCCAGTACTTC
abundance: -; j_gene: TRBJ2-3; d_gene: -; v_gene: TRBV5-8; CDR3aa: CASSLAGGTDTQYF; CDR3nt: TGTGCCAGCAGCTTGGCCGGTGGCACAGATACGCAGTATTTT
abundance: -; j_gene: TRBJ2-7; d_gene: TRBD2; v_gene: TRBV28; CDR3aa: CASRDPSGFPYEQYF; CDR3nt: TGTGCCAGCAGGGACCCTAGCGGGTTTCCCTACGAGCAGTACTTC
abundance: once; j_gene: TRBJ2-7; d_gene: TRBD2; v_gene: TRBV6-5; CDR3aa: CASSFPTSGRYEQYF; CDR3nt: TGTGCCAGCAGTTTCCCGACTAGCGGGAGATACGAGCAGTACTTC
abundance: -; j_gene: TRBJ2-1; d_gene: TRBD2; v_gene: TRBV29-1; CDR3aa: CSVASGSPYNEQFF; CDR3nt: TGCAGCGTTGCTAGCGGGAGCCCCTACAATGAGCAGTTCTTC
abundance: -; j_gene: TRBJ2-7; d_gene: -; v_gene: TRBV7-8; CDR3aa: CASSFDSLYEQYF; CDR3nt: TGTGCCAGCAGCTTTGATTCTCTCTACGAGCAGTACTTC
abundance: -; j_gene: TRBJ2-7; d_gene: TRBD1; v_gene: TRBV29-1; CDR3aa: CSVDGLRDRGLYEQYF; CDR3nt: TGCAGCGTTGATGGCCTCCGGGACAGGGGCTTATACGAGCAGTACTTC
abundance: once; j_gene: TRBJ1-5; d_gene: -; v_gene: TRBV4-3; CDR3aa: CASSQDVTSNQPQHF; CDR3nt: TGCGCCAGCAGCCAAGATGTTACTAGCAATCAGCCCCAGCATTTT
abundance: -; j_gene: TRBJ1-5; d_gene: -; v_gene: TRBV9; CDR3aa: CASSAGTPYSNQPQHF; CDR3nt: TGTGCCAGCAGCGCCGGGACACCATATAGCAATCAGCCCCAGCATTTT
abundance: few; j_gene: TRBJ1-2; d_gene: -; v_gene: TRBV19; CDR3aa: CASSPTGLVNYGYTF; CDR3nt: TGTGCCAGTAGTCCAACAGGACTCGTTAACTATGGCTACACCTTC
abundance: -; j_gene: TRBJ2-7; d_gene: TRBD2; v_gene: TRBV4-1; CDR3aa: CASSQEVAGRGDEQYF; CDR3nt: TGCGCCAGCAGCCAAGAGGTAGCGGGACGAGGCGACGAGCAGTACTTC
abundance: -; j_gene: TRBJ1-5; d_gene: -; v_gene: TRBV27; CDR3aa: CASSRPGLLPQHF; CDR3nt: TGTGCCAGCAGTCGCCCGGGCCTACTGCCCCAGCATTTT
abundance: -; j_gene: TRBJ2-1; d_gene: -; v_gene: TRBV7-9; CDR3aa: CASSPTIELYNEQFF; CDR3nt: TGTGCCAGCAGCCCCACGATTGAACTCTACAATGAGCAGTTCTTC
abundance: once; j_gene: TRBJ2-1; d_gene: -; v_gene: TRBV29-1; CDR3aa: CSVGGALSYNEQFF; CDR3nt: TGCAGCGTTGGCGGGGCCCTCTCCTACAATGAGCAGTTCTTC
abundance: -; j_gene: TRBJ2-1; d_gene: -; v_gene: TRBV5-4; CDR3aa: CASSWALYDEQFF; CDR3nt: TGTGCCAGCAGCTGGGCCCTCTACGATGAGCAGTTCTTC
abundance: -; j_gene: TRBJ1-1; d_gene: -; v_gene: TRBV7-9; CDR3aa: CASSGRGPGLTKNTEAFF; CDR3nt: TGTGCCAGCAGCGGGAGAGGTCCGGGACTAACAAAAAACACTGAAGCTTTCTTT
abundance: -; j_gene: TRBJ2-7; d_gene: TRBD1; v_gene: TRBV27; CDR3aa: CASSLSAGTAIYEQYF; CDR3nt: TGTGCCAGCAGTTTATCGGCCGGGACAGCCATCTACGAGCAGTACTTC
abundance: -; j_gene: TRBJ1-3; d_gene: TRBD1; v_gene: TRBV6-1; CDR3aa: CASRPRDRGRTIYF; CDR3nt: TGTGCCAGCAGACCCCGGGACAGGGGCCGAACCATATATTTT
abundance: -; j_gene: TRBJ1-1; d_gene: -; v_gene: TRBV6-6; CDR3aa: CASSYPATENTEAFF; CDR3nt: TGTGCCAGCAGTTACCCCGCGACAGAGAACACTGAAGCTTTCTTT
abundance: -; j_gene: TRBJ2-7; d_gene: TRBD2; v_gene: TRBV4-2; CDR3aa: CASSQGTSGSDEQYF; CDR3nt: TGTGCCAGCAGCCAAGGGACTAGCGGGAGCGACGAGCAGTACTTC
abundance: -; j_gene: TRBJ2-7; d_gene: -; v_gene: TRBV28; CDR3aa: CASSFLSYEQYF; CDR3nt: TGTGCCAGCAGTTTTTTGTCCTACGAGCAGTACTTC
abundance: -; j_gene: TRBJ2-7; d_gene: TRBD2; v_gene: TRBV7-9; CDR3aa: CASSQGRGVDSYEQYF; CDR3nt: TGTGCCAGCAGCCAAGGGAGGGGCGTAGACTCCTACGAGCAGTACTTC
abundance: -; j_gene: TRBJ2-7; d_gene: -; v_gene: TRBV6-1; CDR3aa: CASRNPLGDEQYF; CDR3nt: TGTGCCAGCCGAAACCCACTGGGGGACGAGCAGTACTTC
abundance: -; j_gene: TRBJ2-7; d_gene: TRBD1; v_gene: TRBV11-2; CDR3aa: CASSFPRQGLRNEQYF; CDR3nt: TGTGCCAGCAGCTTCCCACGACAGGGGTTGAGGAACGAGCAGTACTTC
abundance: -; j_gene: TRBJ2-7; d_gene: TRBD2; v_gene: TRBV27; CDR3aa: CASSQSAGVGQPEQYF; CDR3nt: TGTGCCAGCAGTCAATCAGCGGGAGTCGGACAACCTGAGCAGTACTTC
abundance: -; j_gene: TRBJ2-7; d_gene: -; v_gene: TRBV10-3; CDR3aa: CAISPALHPHEQYF; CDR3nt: TGTGCCATCAGTCCAGCCCTCCACCCTCACGAGCAGTACTTC
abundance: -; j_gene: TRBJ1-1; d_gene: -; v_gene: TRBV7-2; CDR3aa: CASSLNMGTHTEAFF; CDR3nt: TGTGCCAGCAGCTTAAATATGGGGACCCACACTGAAGCTTTCTTT
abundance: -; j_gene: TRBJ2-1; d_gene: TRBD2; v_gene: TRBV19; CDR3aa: CASSIEGTSGSTYNEQFF; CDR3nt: TGTGCCAGTAGTATAGAGGGGACTAGCGGGTCAACCTACAATGAGCAGTTCTTC
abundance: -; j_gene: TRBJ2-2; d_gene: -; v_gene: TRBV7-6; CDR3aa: CASSFPTRHTGELFF; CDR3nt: TGTGCCAGCAGCTTTCCGACTAGACACACCGGGGAGCTGTTTTTT
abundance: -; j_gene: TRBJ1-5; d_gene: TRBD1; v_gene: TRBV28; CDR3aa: CATMTGVGQPQHF; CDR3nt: TGTGCCACCATGACAGGGGTCGGACAGCCCCAGCATTTT
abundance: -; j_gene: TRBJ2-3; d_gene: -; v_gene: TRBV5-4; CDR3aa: CASSPDRSYTQYF; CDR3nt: TGTGCCAGCAGCCCCGACAGGAGTTATACGCAGTATTTT
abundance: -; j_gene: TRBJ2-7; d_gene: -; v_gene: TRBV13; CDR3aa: CASSRGGDRGYEQYF; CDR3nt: TGTGCCAGCAGCCGCGGGGGGGACAGGGGCTACGAGCAGTACTTC
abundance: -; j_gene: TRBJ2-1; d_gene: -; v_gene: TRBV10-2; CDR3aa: CASSESGPNEQFF; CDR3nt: TGCGCCAGCAGTGAGTCGGGACCCAATGAGCAGTTCTTC
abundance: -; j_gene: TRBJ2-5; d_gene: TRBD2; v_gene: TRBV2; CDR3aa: CASSETPSGRVETQYF; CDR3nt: TGTGCCAGCAGTGAAACGCCTAGCGGGAGGGTAGAGACCCAGTACTTC